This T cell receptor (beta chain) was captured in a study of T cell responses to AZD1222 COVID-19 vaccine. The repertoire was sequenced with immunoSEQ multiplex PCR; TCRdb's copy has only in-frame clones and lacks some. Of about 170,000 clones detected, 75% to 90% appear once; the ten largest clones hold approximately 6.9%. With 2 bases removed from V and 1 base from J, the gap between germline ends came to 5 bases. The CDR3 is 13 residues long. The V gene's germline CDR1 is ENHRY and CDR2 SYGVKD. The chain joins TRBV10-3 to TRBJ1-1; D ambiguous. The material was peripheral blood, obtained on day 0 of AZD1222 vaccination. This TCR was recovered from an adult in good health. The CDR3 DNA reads TGTGCCATCAGTGAGCCGGAGAACACTGAAGCTTTCTTT. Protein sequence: CAISEPENTEAFF.